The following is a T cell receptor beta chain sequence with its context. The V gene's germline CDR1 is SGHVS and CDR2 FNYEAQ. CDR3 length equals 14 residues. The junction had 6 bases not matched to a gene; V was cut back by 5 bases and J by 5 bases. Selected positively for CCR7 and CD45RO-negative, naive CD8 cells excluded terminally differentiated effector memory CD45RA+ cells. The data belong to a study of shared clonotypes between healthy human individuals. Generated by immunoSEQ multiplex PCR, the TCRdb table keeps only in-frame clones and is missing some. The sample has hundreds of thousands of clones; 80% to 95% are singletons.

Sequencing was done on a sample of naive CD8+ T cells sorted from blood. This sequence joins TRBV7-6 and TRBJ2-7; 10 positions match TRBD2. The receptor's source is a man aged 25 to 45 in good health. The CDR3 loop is CASSPSGRSDEQYF. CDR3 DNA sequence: TGTGCCAGCAGCCCTAGCGGGAGAAGCGACGAGCAGTACTTC.